These T cell receptor beta chains were read from a single sample in a study of blood T cell repertoires in COVID-19. Generated by immunoSEQ multiplex PCR, the TCRdb table keeps only in-frame clones and is missing some. Of 110,000 or so clones listed, less than 80% are singletons. Source material: peripheral blood. The receptors were sampled from a man aged 45-65 years with acute or convalescent COVID-19. CDR3s include the opening cysteine and the closing phenylalanine or tryptophan. The D gene is left open where the match is weak. Clone size is shown for a subset of rows, as once, few, many or a class of expanded clone.

V	J	D	size	DNA	CDR3
TRBV6-6	TRBJ2-7	TRBD2	NA	TGTGCCAGCAGTTTGCGACTAGCGGGAGAACGGGGGGAGCAGTACTTC	CASSLRLAGERGEQYF
TRBV12-5	TRBJ2-2	TRBD2	NA	TGTGCTAGTGGTTTGGTCTATACCGGGGGGGGAACAGGGCCGGGCACCGGGGAGCTGTTTTTT	CASGLVYTGGGTGPGTGELFF
TRBV7-8	TRBJ1-4	NA	NA	TGTGCCAGCAGCCTTGGACAGCTTTGGGGTGAAAAACTGTTTTTT	CASSLGQLWGEKLFF
TRBV18	TRBJ2-1	TRBD2	few	TGTGCCAGCTCACCCTTGGGACTAGTAGACTACAATGAGCAGTTCTTC	CASSPLGLVDYNEQFF
TRBV29-1	TRBJ1-1	TRBD1	once	TGCAGCGTTGAAGATCTATCTGGGGCAGGGGGCGGTGAAGCTTTCTTT	CSVEDLSGAGGGEAFF
TRBV7-9	TRBJ1-3	NA	NA	TGTGCCAGCAGCTTAGGACAGCTAAACTCTGGAAACACCATATATTTT	CASSLGQLNSGNTIYF
TRBV5-6	TRBJ2-7	NA	few	TGTGCCAGCAGCTTTGGGAGTGGAACCTACGAGCAGTACTTC	CASSFGSGTYEQYF
TRBV5-1	TRBJ2-5	TRBD1	NA	TGCGCCAGCAGCTTTGACAGGGGGCGTTGGAAAGAGACCCAGTACTTC	CASSFDRGRWKETQYF
TRBV24-1	TRBJ1-3	NA	NA	TGTGCCACCAGTGAAAATAATGACAGGGGAAACACCATATATTTT	CATSENNDRGNTIYF
TRBV7-8	TRBJ2-5	TRBD2	once	TGTGCCAGCAAATTTTGGGCGGGGGGCTTTCAAGAGACCCAGTACTTC	CASKFWAGGFQETQYF
TRBV10-3	TRBJ2-3	TRBD2	NA	TGTGCCACGGAGGCTCCGGGACTAGCGGGACCAGATACGCAGTATTTT	CATEAPGLAGPDTQYF
TRBV29-1	TRBJ2-1	NA	NA	TGCAGCGTTGAAAGGGGGTTAGATGAGCAGTTCTTC	CSVERGLDEQFF
TRBV6-5	TRBJ2-1	TRBD2	NA	TGTGCCAGCAGTTGGGGGACTAGCGGAGGGAATGAGCAGTTCTTC	CASSWGTSGGNEQFF
TRBV5-1	TRBJ1-4	NA	NA	TGCGCCAGCACTAGGGGCGGAACAACTAATGAAAAACTGTTTTTT	CASTRGGTTNEKLFF
TRBV6-5	TRBJ2-7	NA	NA	TGTGCCAGCAGTTACTCAAGGACAGTAGGCGAGCAGTACTTC	CASSYSRTVGEQYF
TRBV18	TRBJ2-3	TRBD2	NA	TGTGCCAGCTCACCAACCAGCGGGGGAGATACGCAGTATTTT	CASSPTSGGDTQYF
TRBV11-3	TRBJ2-2	TRBD1	NA	TGTGCCAGCAGCTTAGACGGGACAGCTACGAACACCGGGGAGCTGTTTTTT	CASSLDGTATNTGELFF
TRBV14	TRBJ2-1	TRBD2	NA	TGTGCCAGCAGCAACCCAGAAGCGGGAGCCCATAACAATGAGCAGTTCTTC	CASSNPEAGAHNNEQFF
TRBV7-2	TRBJ2-7	TRBD1	NA	TGTGCCAGCAGCTTAGCCCTAGGACAGGGCTACTCCTACGAGCAGTACTTC	CASSLALGQGYSYEQYF
TRBV7-9	TRBJ2-2	TRBD2	few	TGTGCCAGCAGCACCAGGACTAGCGGGGCCGGGGAGCTGTTTTTT	CASSTRTSGAGELFF
TRBV7-3	TRBJ1-2	NA	NA	TGTGCCAGCAGCTTAACGACGGGGGGCTCTGGCTACACCTTC	CASSLTTGGSGYTF
TRBV28	TRBJ2-7	NA	NA	TGTGCCAGCAGTTTAGAGGGTTACGAGCAGTACTTC	CASSLEGYEQYF
TRBV3-1/TRBV3-2	TRBJ1-6	NA	NA	TGTGCCAGCAGCAAAGCCGCAGGGGTGGGTTCACCCCTCCACTTT	CASSKAAGVGSPLHF
TRBV5-1	TRBJ2-7	TRBD2	NA	TGCGCCAGCAGCCGCGGGGGCTCCTACGAGCAGTACTTC	CASSRGGSYEQYF
TRBV7-9	TRBJ2-7	NA	NA	TGTGCCAGCAGCTTAGTAACTAGTACGCACGAGCAGTACTTC	CASSLVTSTHEQYF
TRBV5-4	TRBJ1-4	NA	NA	TGTGCCAGCAGCACCCGACAGGCAACTAATGAAAAACTGTTTTTT	CASSTRQATNEKLFF
TRBV28	TRBJ2-1	TRBD2	few	TGTGCCAGCAGTTCATCCGGGACTAGCAACGTGAATGAGCAGTTCTTC	CASSSSGTSNVNEQFF
TRBV5-1	TRBJ1-3	TRBD1	NA	TGCGCCAGCAGCCCGGACAGGGCTGGAAACACCATATATTTT	CASSPDRAGNTIYF
TRBV6-2/TRBV6-3	TRBJ2-3	NA	NA	TGTGCCAGCAGTTCTGCAGTGACAGATACGCAGTATTTT	CASSSAVTDTQYF
TRBV5-6	TRBJ1-2	NA	NA	TGTGCCAGCAGCCCCGTCGCCGGGATCTATGGCTACACCTTC	CASSPVAGIYGYTF
TRBV4-1	TRBJ2-7	TRBD2	NA	TGCGCCAGCAGACAACAACTAGCGGACTCGTACGAGCAGTACTTC	CASRQQLADSYEQYF
TRBV3-1/TRBV3-2	TRBJ2-2	NA	few	TGTGCCAGCAGCCAGGGAGCTTCCGGGGAGCTGTTTTTT	CASSQGASGELFF
TRBV19	TRBJ1-6	TRBD1	NA	TGTGCCAGTAGTGAAACAGGGGGTAATTCACCCCTCCACTTT	CASSETGGNSPLHF
TRBV25-1	TRBJ1-3	NA	NA	TGTGCCAGCAGTGGAATCCCTACCTCTGGAAACACCATATATTTT	CASSGIPTSGNTIYF
TRBV7-9	TRBJ1-4	TRBD1	NA	TGTGCCAGCAGCTCACCCAGACAGGGGGATAATGAAAAACTGTTTTTT	CASSSPRQGDNEKLFF
TRBV11-3	TRBJ2-1	TRBD2	NA	TGTGCCAGCAGCTTAGCGGGGGGGGCCTACAATGAGCAGTTCTTC	CASSLAGGAYNEQFF
TRBV7-9	TRBJ1-1	TRBD1	NA	TGTGCCAGCAGCGAGGGACAGGGTGGACCTGAAGCTTTCTTT	CASSEGQGGPEAFF
TRBV7-3	TRBJ2-6	TRBD1	NA	TGTGCCAGCAGCTTGGTAGGGGGCAACTCTGGGGCCAACGTCCTGACTTTC	CASSLVGGNSGANVLTF
TRBV4-2	TRBJ1-4	NA	NA	TGTGCCAGCAGCCGGGGAGGGGTGGATGAAAAACTGTTTTTT	CASSRGGVDEKLFF
TRBV28	TRBJ1-1	TRBD1	NA	TGTGCCAGCAGCTTAAACAGGGGTAACACTGAAGCTTTCTTT	CASSLNRGNTEAFF
TRBV6-5	TRBJ2-5	NA	NA	TGTGCCAGCAGTTACTCGAGGGGGGGCGCCGAAGAGACCCAGTACTTC	CASSYSRGGAEETQYF
TRBV12-3/TRBV12-4	TRBJ1-1	TRBD1	once	TGTGCCAGCAGACCGTCAGGGGGGAAAGCTTTCTTT	CASRPSGGKAFF
TRBV11-3	TRBJ2-3	TRBD2	NA	TGTGCCAGCAGCCCCGGGACTAGCGGGCGCACAGATACGCAGTATTTT	CASSPGTSGRTDTQYF
TRBV28	TRBJ1-5	NA	NA	TGTGCCAGCACGCCGGCGGGGTTCAATCAGCCCCAGCATTTT	CASTPAGFNQPQHF
TRBV10-2	TRBJ1-3	NA	once	TGCGCCAGCAGAGTATGGGGCGCTGGAAACACCATATATTTT	CASRVWGAGNTIYF
TRBV7-9	TRBJ2-1	TRBD2	once	TGTGCCAGCAGCCCCTACCGGAGCGGGGTTTACAATGAGCAGTTCTTC	CASSPYRSGVYNEQFF
TRBV5-1	TRBJ1-2	TRBD1	NA	TGCGCCAGCAGCTCACAGGGGCGCGATGGCTACACCTTC	CASSSQGRDGYTF
TRBV7-2	TRBJ2-4	NA	NA	TGTGCCAGCAGCTTAGGCAGAGGGACCAAAAACATTCAGTACTTC	CASSLGRGTKNIQYF
TRBV7-2	TRBJ1-6	NA	few	TGTGCCAGCAGCTTAGCGCAGGGAGGTCTATCACCCCTCCACTTT	CASSLAQGGLSPLHF
TRBV24-1	TRBJ2-5	NA	NA	TGTGCCACCAGTGATTTGCAAGGTGGGAGGGAGACCCAGTACTTC	CATSDLQGGRETQYF
TRBV19	TRBJ1-1	TRBD1	NA	TGTGCCAGTAGTGACGGACAGGGGGATGGCACTGAAGCTTTCTTT	CASSDGQGDGTEAFF
TRBV27	TRBJ2-1	TRBD2	once	TGTGCCAGCACGGTGGGAGGGACTCTTGAGCAGTTCTTC	CASTVGGTLEQFF
TRBV27	TRBJ2-2	NA	NA	TGTGCCAGCAGTTTCAACAACGGGGAGCTGTTTTTT	CASSFNNGELFF